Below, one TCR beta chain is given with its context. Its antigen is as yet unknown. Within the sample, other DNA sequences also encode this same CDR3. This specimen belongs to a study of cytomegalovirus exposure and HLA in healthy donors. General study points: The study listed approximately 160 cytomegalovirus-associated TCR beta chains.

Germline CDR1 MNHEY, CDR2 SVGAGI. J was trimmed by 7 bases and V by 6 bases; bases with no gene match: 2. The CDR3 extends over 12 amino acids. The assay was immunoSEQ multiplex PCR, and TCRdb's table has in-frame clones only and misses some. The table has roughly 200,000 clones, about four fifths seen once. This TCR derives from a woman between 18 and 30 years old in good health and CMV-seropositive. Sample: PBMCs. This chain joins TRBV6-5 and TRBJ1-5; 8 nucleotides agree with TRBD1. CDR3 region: CASRTGDQPQHF. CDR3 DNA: TGTGCCAGCAGGACAGGGGACCAGCCCCAGCATTTT.